This section outlines one T cell receptor (beta chain) sequence together with its context. This clone's antigen is unknown. Per-nucleotide qualities are absent, and no much larger clonotype sits a single base away. This record comes from a study of blood T cell repertoires in COVID-19 (TCRdb year 2020). For the study in its entirety: The collaborator samples originated in the United States, Italy and Spain and spanned the acute and convalescent phases of COVID-19. The material from the prospective study consisted of cDNA or gDNA derived from T cells, B-cell-depleted T cells, or PBMCs. The dataset comprised deeply sampled blood TCRbeta repertoires from subjects exposed to, actively infected with, or recovered from COVID-19. A freely available public database, intended as a resource for researchers studying the immune response to SARS-CoV-2, is where the repertoires were released. The samples were drawn from the first 160 participants of the ongoing ImmuneRACE study and from 950 to 1,500 subjects provided by 6 global collaborators. The sample metadata nearly always contained a de-identified subject ID, COVID-19 status, age in years and sex. HLA class I and class II types, where available, came from metadata supplied by the sample provider rather than from assay-based typing.

General conclusions and limits of the study: The amount of clinical and demographic metadata varied by source and participant and was provided uncurated.

TCRbeta CDR3 regions were amplified from genomic DNA using the immunoSEQ Assay, a bias-controlled multiplex PCR. As for how the authors treated the data: The number of nucleated cells in each sample was estimated from the amplification of reference gene primers within the assay. Sequence reads were collapsed and filtered to measure the absolute abundance of every unique TCRbeta CDR3 rearrangement. Productive Simpson clonality was computed per sample as the square root of Simpson's diversity index over productive rearrangements. TCRdb holds this immuneACCESS table with in-frame rearrangements only. Some clones are missing; in checked studies, unresolved V genes explain under half, and the rest has no known cause. V and J calls and clone size are those listed in that table; D and trimming were worked out from the DNA. The sample table shows a few hundred thousand clones, and roughly 88% are seen once. 0.85% to 1% of the sample is held by the ten biggest clonotypes.

One collaborating source in Seattle enrolled patients while the patients were actively infected and followed the patients over time throughout the course of disease. The collaborating institutions used their own protocols to collect whole blood in K2EDTA tubes. Collaborator samples were shipped for TCRbeta analysis as frozen whole blood, isolated PBMCs, or DNA extracted from either sample type. There are 15 amino acids in the CDR3, from cysteine to phenylalanine inclusive. Kept here is only the CDR3 DNA, which spans 45 bases and is read in frame from base 1. Trimming removed 5 bases from V and 7 bases from J; the gene matches leave 9 bases unexplained. From the germline V gene, CDR1 is KGHSH and CDR2 is LQKENI.

The sequence joins TRBV18 to TRBJ1-2, and TRBD1 matches 11 of the central bases. The material sequenced was peripheral blood. The origin of this receptor is a human donor with COVID-19, enrolled during active disease. The donor label of this sample is uncertain. The nucleotide sequence reads as follows: TGTGCCAGCTCATCTCAACCGGGACAGGGGGGTGGCTACACCTTC. It translates to CASSSQPGQGGGYTF.